Presented here are 3 T cell receptor beta chains from one specimen sequenced in a study of identical twins. TCRdb itself ran the 5' RACE reads through MiXCR, one entry per CDR3 protein. Among about 240,000 distinct CDR3 sequences listed, more than 9.5% were seen once. These data were also reused for a study on yellow fever vaccine responses in identical twins.

The sample was memory (CD45RO+) T cells sorted from blood. These receptors originate from a woman between 18 and 29 years old in good health.

This clonotype was counted a few times. The V and J genes are TRBV20-1 and TRBJ1-5, with D possibly matching TRBD1 (6 bases). This CDR3 has 14 residues. V lost 2 bases and J 6 bases, leaving 14 bases between the germline ends. The germline CDR1 and CDR2 sequences are DFQATT and SNEGSKA (reference sequence). CDR3 DNA sequence: TGCAGTGCTAGACGCAGGGGAGGATCTCAGCCCCAGCATTTT. Residues: CSARRRGGSQPQHF.

The chain carries TRBV11-2 and TRBJ2-7; possibly TRBD1 or TRBD2 for D (6 bases each). The V end lost 4 bases, the J end lost 5 bases, and 21 bases lay between the germline ends. CDR3 length: 16 amino acids. Looked up from germline, CDR1 is SGHAT and CDR2 is FQNNGV. In nucleotides, the CDR3 is TGTGCCAGCAGCTCCCAAAGTCTAGGGGGGAAGAACGAGCAGTACTTC. The encoded protein is CASSSQSLGGKNEQYF.

The table lists this clonotype with a few counts. The chain has TRBV6-1 and TRBJ1-5; a possible D gene is TRBD1 (5 bases). CDR3 length equals 13 residues. The germline gives CDR1 MNHNS, CDR2 SASEGT. Deletions cut 11 bases from V and 4 bases from J, with 15 bases between. The CDR3 bases are TGTGCCGGCATTGAGCGACAGAATCAGCCCCAGCATTTT. It specifies CAGIERQNQPQHF.